This is a list of T cell receptor beta chains from one sample in a study of Siglec-9 on CD8 T cells in melanoma. Profiling relied on immunoSEQ multiplex PCR, and the TCRdb table lists in-frame clones only, not all of them. The data hold fewer than 1,500 clones, with around 68% observed a single time. The sequenced material came from Siglec-9+ CD8+ T cells sorted from blood. These receptors originate from a human donor in good health. Both conserved end residues are part of each CDR3. D genes are given only for firm matches. Size is omitted from some rows. Given values are once, few, many or a class for expanded clones.

abundance,v_gene,j_gene,d_gene,CDR3nt,CDR3aa
.,TRBV6-4,TRBJ2-7,TRBD2,TGTGCCAGCAGTGAAACGGCTAGCGGATCATACGAGCAGTACTTC,CASSETASGSYEQYF
.,TRBV5-1,TRBJ2-7,.,TGCGCCAGCAGCAATACGGACAACTACGAGCAGTACTTC,CASSNTDNYEQYF
few,TRBV6-4,TRBJ2-1,.,TGTGCCAGCAGTGACTCGGAAGTAAAGGAGCAGTTCTTC,CASSDSEVKEQFF
.,TRBV7-9,TRBJ1-2,.,TGTGCCAGCAGGGGCGCCCATGGCTACACCTTC,CASRGAHGYTF